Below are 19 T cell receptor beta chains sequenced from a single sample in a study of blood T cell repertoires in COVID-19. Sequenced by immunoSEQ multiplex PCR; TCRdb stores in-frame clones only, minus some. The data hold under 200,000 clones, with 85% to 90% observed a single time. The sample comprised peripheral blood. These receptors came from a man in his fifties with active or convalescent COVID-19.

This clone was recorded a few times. CDR3 nucleotides: TGTGCCAGTAGAACTAAGGAGGCCTACAATGAGCAGTTCTTC. Encoded protein: CASRTKEAYNEQFF. This rearrangement joins TRBV19 to TRBJ2-1, with D possibly being TRBD2 (5 bases). With 6 bases removed from V and 2 bases from J, the gap between germline ends came to 11 bases. This CDR3 is 14 amino acids long. CDR1 and CDR2 from the germline V gene are LNHDA and SQIVND (reference sequence).

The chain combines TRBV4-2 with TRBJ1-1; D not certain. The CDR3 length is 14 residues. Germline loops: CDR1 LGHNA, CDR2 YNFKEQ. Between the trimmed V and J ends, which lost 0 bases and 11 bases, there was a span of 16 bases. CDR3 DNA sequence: TGTGCCAGCAGCCAAGATCTCGTGGAGACCGCGGCTTTCTTT. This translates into CASSQDLVETAAFF.

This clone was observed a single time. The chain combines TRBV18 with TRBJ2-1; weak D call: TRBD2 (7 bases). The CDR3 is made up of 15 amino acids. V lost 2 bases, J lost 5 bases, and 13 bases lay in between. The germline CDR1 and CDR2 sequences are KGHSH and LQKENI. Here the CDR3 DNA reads TGTGCCAGCTCACCAACAAGGGGGGGAGACAATGAGCAGTTCTTC. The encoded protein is CASSPTRGGDNEQFF.

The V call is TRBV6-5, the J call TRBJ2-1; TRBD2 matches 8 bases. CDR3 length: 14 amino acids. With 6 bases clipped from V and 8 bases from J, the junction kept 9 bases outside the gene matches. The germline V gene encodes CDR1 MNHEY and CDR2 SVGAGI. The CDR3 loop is CASSISGSGDEQFF. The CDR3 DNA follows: TGTGCCAGCAGCATAAGCGGGAGCGGCGATGAGCAGTTCTTC.

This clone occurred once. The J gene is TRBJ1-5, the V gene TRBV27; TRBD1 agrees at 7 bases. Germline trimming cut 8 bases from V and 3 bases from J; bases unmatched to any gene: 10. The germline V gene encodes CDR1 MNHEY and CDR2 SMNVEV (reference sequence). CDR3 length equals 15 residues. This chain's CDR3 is CASGLIQGNNQPQHF. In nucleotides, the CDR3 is TGTGCCAGCGGATTAATACAGGGGAACAATCAGCCCCAGCATTTT.

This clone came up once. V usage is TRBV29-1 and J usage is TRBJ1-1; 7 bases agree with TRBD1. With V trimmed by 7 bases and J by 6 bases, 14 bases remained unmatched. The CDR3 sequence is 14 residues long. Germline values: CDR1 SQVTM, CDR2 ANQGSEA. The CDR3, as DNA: TGCAGCGCGGCAGGGGGGCAGGGGGTTTCTGAAGCTTTCTTT. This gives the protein CSAAGGQGVSEAFF. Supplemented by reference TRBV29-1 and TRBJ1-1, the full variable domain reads SAVISQKPSRDICQRGTSLTIQCQVDSQVTMMFWYRQQPGQSLTLIATANQGSEATYESGFVIDKFPISRPNLTFSTLTVSNMSPEDSSIYLCSAAGGQGVSEAFFGQGTRLTVV.

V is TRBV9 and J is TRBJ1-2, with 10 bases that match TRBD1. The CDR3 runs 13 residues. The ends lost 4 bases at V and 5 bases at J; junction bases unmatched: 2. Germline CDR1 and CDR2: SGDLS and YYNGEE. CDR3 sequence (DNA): TGTGCCAGCAGCCGACAGGGGGCTTATGGCTACACCTTC. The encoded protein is CASSRQGAYGYTF.

CDR3 region: CSVAHREAFF. As DNA, the CDR3 is TGCAGCGTTGCTCACAGGGAGGCTTTCTTT. V usage is TRBV29-1 and J usage is TRBJ1-1; D may be TRBD1 (6 bases). The germline V and J ends were trimmed by 4 bases and 11 bases, with 11 bases remaining between them. Germline loops: CDR1 SQVTM, CDR2 ANQGSEA. CDR3 length equals 10 residues.

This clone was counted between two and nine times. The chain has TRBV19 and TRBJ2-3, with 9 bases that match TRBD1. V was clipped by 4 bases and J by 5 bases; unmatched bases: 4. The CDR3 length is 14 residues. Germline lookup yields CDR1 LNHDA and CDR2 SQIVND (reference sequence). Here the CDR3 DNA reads TGTGCCAGTAGTAGGGACAGGGCGAAAGATACGCAGTATTTT. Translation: CASSRDRAKDTQYF.

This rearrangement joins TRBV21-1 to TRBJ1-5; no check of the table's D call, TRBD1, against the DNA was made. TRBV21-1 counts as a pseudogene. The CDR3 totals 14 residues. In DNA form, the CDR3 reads TGTGCCAGCAGCCCTAGTTCAGGGTCTCAGCCCCAGCATTTT. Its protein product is CASSPSSGSQPQHF.

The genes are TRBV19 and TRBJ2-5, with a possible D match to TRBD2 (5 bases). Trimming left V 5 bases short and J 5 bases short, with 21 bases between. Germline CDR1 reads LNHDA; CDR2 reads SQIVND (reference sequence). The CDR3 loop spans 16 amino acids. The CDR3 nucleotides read TGTGCCAGTAGTCCTAGCCGGCAGACCTCGGGGGAGACCCAGTACTTC. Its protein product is CASSPSRQTSGETQYF.

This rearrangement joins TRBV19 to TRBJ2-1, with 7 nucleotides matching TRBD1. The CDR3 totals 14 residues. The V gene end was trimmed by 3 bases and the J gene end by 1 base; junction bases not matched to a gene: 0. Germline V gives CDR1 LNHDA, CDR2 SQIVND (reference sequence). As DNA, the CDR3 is TGTGCCAGTAGTATCAGGGGGTCCTACAATGAGCAGTTCTTC. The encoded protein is CASSIRGSYNEQFF. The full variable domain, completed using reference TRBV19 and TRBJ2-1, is DGGITQSPKYLFRKEGQNVTLSCEQNLNHDAMYWYRQDPGQGLRLIYYSQIVNDFQKGDIAEGYSVSREKKESFPLTVTSAQKNPTAFYLCASSIRGSYNEQFFGPGTRLTVL.

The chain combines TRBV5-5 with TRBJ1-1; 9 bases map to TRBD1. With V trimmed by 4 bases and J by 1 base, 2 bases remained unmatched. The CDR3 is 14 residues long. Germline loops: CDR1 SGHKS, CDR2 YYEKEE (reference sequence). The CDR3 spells CASSVTGGNTEAFF. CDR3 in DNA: TGTGCCAGCAGCGTGACAGGGGGGAACACTGAAGCTTTCTTT. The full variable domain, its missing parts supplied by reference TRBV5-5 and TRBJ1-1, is DAGVTQSPTHLIKTRGQQVTLRCSPISGHKSVSWYQQVLGQGPQFIFQYYEKEERGRGNFPDRFSARQFPNYSSELNVNALLLGDSALYLCASSVTGGNTEAFFGQGTRLTVV.

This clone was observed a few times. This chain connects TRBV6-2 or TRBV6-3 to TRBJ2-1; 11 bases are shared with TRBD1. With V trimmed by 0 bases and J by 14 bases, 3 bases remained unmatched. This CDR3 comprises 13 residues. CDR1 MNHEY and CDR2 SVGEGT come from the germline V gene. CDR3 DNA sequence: TGTGCCAGCAGTTACTCGGGACAGGGGGGAAAGTTCTTC. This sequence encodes CASSYSGQGGKFF.

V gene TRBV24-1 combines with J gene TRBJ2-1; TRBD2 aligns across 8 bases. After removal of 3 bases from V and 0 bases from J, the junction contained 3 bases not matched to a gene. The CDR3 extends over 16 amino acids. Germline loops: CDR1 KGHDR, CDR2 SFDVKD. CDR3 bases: TGTGCCACCAGTGATGTTAGCGGGGACTCCTACAATGAGCAGTTCTTC. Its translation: CATSDVSGDSYNEQFF.

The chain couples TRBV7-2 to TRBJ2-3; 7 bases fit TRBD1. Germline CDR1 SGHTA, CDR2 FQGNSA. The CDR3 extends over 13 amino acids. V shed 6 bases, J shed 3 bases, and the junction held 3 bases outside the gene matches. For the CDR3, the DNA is TGTGCCAGCAGTACACAGGGGACAGATACGCAGTATTTT. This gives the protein CASSTQGTDTQYF.

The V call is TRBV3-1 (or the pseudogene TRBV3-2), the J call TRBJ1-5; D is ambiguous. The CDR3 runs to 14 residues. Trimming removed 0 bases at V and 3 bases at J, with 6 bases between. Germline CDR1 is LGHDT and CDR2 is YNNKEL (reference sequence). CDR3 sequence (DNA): TGTGCCAGCAGCCAAGATTTGGCCAATCAGCCCCAGCATTTT. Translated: CASSQDLANQPQHF.

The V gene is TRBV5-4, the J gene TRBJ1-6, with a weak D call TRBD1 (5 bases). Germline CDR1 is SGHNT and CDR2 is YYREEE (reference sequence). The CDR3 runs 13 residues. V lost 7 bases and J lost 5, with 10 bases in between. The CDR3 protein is CASARADNSPLHF. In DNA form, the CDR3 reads TGTGCCAGCGCCAGGGCAGATAATTCACCCCTCCACTTT. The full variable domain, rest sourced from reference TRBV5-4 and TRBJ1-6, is ETGVTQSPTHLIKTRGQQVTLRCSSQSGHNTVSWYQQALGQGPQFIFQYYREEENGRGNFPPRFSGLQFPNYSSELNVNALELDDSALYLCASARADNSPLHFGNGTRLTVT.

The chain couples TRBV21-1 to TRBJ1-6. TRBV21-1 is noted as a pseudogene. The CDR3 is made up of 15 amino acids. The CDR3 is CASSKVVGNNSPLHF. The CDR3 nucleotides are TGTGCCAGCAGCAAAGTGGTCGGGAATAATTCACCCCTCCACTTT.